The T cell receptor (beta chain) described here comes from a study of cytomegalovirus exposure and HLA in healthy donors. Across the study: Across a few hundred genotyped donors, about 86% landed in the Caucasian-associated ancestry cluster.

CDR1 and CDR2 from the germline V gene are SEHNR and FQNEAQ (reference sequence). This CDR3 has 16 amino acids. Remarks on this clone: Its target is not known. Compared with germline, one end of the junction differs, possibly owing to a read error.

Whole-study findings and limits: TRBV6-2, TRBV6-3 and some other V segments were unresolvable in 87-base-pair reads. Under in vitro conditions, three CMV-associated chains were confirmed as specific for CMV antigens. Cytomegalovirus-associated TCR beta chains were listed, numbering 164.

The study ran its PCR with 60 Vbeta and 13 Jbeta primers. Clones were read by immunoSEQ multiplex PCR, and TCRdb kept only the in-frame ones, dropping some. The table lists roughly 130,000 clones, 76% of them singletons. Input material: PBMCs. The gene calls are TRBV7-9 and TRBJ1-6, with 7 bases identical to TRBD1. This TCR was recovered from a man in his forties in good health and CMV-seronegative. The CDR3 loop is CSSSSNRDSSNSPLHF. CDR3 nucleotides: TGTTCCAGCAGCTCAAACCGGGACAGCTCTAATTCACCCCTCCACTTT.